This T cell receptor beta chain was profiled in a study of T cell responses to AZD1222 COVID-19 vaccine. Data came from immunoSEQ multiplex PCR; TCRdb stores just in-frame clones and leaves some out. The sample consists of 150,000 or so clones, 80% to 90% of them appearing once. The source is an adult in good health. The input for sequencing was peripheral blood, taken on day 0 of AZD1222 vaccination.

The CDR3: CASSLGGLTGNTIYF. CDR3 sequence (DNA): TGTGCCAGCAGCTTAGGGGGACTGACTGGAAACACCATATATTTT. The rearrangement links TRBV7-9 to TRBJ1-3; a possible D gene is TRBD1 (5 bases). Trimming pared 1 base from V and 2 bases from J, leaving 9 bases between. Per germline, CDR1 SEHNR and CDR2 FQNEAQ (reference sequence). The length of the CDR3 is 15 residues.